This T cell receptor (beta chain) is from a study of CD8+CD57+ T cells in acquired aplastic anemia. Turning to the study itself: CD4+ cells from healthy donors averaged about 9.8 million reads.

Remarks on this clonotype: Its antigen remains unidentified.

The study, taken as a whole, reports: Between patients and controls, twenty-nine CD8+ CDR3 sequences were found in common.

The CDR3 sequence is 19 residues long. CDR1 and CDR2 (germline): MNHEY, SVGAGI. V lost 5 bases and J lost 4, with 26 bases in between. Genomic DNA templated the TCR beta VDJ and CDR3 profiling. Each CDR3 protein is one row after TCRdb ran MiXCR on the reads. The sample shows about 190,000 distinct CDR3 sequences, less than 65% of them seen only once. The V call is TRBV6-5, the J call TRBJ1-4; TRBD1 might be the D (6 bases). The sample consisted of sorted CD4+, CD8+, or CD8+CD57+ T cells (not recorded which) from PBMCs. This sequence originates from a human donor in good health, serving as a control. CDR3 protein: CASSGRTSGDAENNEKLFF. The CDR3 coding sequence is TGTGCCAGCAGTGGAAGGACATCAGGGGACGCTGAGAATAATGAAAAACTGTTTTTT.